This T cell receptor (beta chain) was profiled in a study of shared clonotypes between healthy human individuals. Germline V gene data show CDR1 as SEHNR and CDR2 as FQNEAQ (reference sequence). The CDR3 has 15 residues. The J segment lost 2 bases and the V segment lost 5 bases, leaving 6 bases of the junction unmatched. Once extracted for a subset, genomic DNA was divided evenly among several immunoSEQ plates. Some clones are missing from TCRdb's copy, which holds only in-frame ones; the method was immunoSEQ multiplex PCR. The table records approximately 1.9 million clones, just under 95% of them present only once. CD45RO-negative CD8 cells positively selected for CCR7 made up the naive population, which excluded terminally differentiated effector memory CD45RA+ cells.

Sequencing was done on a sample of naive CD8+ T cells from PBMCs. The V gene is TRBV7-9, the J gene TRBJ2-7; 10 bases agree with TRBD1. The receptor comes from a man between 18 and 29 years old in good health. Some clones in this sample may be carry-over from other donors' samples. This chain's CDR3 is CASSTQTGGPYEQYF. CDR3 DNA sequence: TGTGCCAGCAGCACCCAGACAGGGGGCCCCTACGAGCAGTACTTC.